Only one count was recorded for the clone carrying this TCR beta chain. RNA, once extracted, was reverse transcribed into cDNA for use as the sequencing template. Sequencing used immunoSEQ multiplex PCR; TCRdb keeps in-frame clones, though not all of them. The table shows approximately 63,000 clones, with 55% to 75% occurring only once. It was from alopecia areata patients that lesional scalp punch biopsies and peripheral blood were collected. The data stem from a study of CD8+ T cells in alopecia areata. Study-level information: Treated patients were dosed with oral tofacitinib, taking 5 to 10 mg twice daily. Tofacitinib administration persisted for 6 to 18 months, succeeded by 6 months off drug.

V shed 0 bases, J shed 8 bases, and the junction held 6 bases outside the gene matches. From germline, CDR1 is SGHDT and CDR2 YYEEEE. CDR3 length: 14 amino acids. This specimen was CD8+ T cells sorted from blood, taken at week 0. The clonotype comes from a human donor with alopecia areata. The gene calls are TRBV5-6 and TRBJ1-1, with 8 bases identical to TRBD1. CDR3 DNA: TGTGCCAGCAGCTTGGTTGGACAGGGAAGAGAAGCTTTCTTT. It codes for CASSLVGQGREAFF.